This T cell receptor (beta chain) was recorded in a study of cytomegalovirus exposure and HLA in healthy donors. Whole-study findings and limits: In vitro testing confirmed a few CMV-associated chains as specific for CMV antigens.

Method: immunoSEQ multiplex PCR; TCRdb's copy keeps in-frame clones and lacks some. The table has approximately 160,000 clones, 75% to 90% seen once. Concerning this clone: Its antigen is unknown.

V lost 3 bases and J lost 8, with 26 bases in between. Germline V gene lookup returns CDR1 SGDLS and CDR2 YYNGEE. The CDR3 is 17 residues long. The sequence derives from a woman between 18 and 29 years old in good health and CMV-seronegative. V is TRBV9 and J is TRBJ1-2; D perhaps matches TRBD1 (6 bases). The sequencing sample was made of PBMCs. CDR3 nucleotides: TGTGCCAGCAGCGCGTACCCACCGGACAGAATTACGGGGGGCTACACCTTC. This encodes CASSAYPPDRITGGYTF.